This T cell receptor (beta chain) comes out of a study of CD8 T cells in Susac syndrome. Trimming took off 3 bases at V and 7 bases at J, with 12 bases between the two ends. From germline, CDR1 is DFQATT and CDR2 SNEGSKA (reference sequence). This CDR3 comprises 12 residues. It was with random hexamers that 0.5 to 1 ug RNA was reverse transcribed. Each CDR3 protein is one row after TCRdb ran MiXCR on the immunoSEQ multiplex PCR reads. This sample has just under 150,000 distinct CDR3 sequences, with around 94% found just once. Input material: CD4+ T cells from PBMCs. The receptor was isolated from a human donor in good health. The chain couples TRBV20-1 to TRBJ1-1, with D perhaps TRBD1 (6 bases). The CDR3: CSASLDRHEAFF. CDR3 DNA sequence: TGCAGTGCTAGCCTGGACAGACATGAAGCTTTCTTT.